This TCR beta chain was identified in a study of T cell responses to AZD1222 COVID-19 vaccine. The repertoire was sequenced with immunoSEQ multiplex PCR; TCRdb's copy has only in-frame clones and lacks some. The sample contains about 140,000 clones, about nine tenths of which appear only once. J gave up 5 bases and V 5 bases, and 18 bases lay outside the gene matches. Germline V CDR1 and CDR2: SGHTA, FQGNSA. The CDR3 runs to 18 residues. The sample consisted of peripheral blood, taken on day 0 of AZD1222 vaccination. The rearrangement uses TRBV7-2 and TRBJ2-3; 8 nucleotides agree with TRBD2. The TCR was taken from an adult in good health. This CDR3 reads CASSPIARLATGQDTQYF. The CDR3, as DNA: TGTGCCAGCAGCCCGATAGCGCGACTAGCGACGGGGCAAGATACGCAGTATTTT.